The 3 T cell receptor beta chains given below trace back to one sample, sequenced in a study of blood T cell repertoires in COVID-19. Libraries were prepared by immunoSEQ multiplex PCR; TCRdb keeps only in-frame clonotypes and omits some of them. The sample shows 25,000 to 35,000 clones, around 85% of them seen only once. The specimen was peripheral blood. These TCRs come from a human donor in a cohort sampled during active COVID-19.

The gene calls are TRBV6-5 and TRBJ2-2, with D perhaps TRBD2 (6 bases). The CDR3 is 14 amino acids. Germline lookup yields CDR1 MNHEY and CDR2 SVGAGI. Trimming cost V 6 bases and J 7 bases, with 15 bases left between them. CDR3 loop: CASRVGLESGELFF. DNA for the CDR3: TGTGCCAGCAGGGTGGGACTTGAGAGCGGGGAGCTGTTTTTT.

The chain combines TRBV25-1 with TRBJ2-7; TRBD1 matches 7 bases. V trimming: 3 bases; J trimming: 4 bases; junction bases outside the gene matches: 3. CDR3 length equals 13 residues. CDR1 is MGHDK and CDR2 is SYGVNS in the germline V gene. CDR3 sequence: CASSEWDSYEQYF. The CDR3 DNA sequence: TGTGCCAGCAGTGAGTGGGACAGTTACGAGCAGTACTTC.

This clone has only one observation. The rearrangement links TRBV27 to TRBJ2-3; TRBD2 matches 8 bases. Per the germline V gene, CDR1 is MNHEY and CDR2 is SMNVEV (reference sequence). Trimming at V came to 6 bases and at J to 4 bases, leaving 12 bases not matched to a gene. The CDR3 has 16 amino acids. CDR3 DNA: TGTGCCAGCAGCATAATTAGCGGGACGGGAGCAGATACGCAGTATTTT. This translates into CASSIISGTGADTQYF.